This is a list of T cell receptor beta chains from one sample in a study of PD-1 blockade in classical Hodgkin lymphoma. TCRdb's table, derived via immunoSEQ multiplex PCR, lists solely in-frame clones and lacks some. Of about 35,000 clones detected, 80% to 95% appear once; the ten largest clones hold roughly 0.24%. Sequences were derived from CD4+ T cells from blood, sampled at baseline. The source of these receptors is a human donor with classical Hodgkin lymphoma. Both conserved end residues are part of each CDR3. D genes are given only for firm matches. Clone size is shown for a subset of rows, as once, few, many or a class of expanded clone.

v_gene,abundance,j_gene,d_gene,CDR3aa
TRBV7-2,.,TRBJ2-7,TRBD2,CASSSPLAGRNF
TRBV30,once,TRBJ2-3,.,CAWDLADTQYF
TRBV7-9,few,TRBJ1-1,.,CASSFDSPELGAFF
TRBV11-2,.,TRBJ2-2,.,CASSLLTRALELFF
TRBV18,.,TRBJ1-4,.,CASSPREKLFF
TRBV29-1,.,TRBJ1-1,TRBD1,CSVEVTTGMNTEAFF
TRBV7-2,.,TRBJ2-7,.,CASGQTSLSYEQYF
TRBV19,.,TRBJ2-7,TRBD2,CASSIGGGSYEQYF
TRBV7-9,.,TRBJ2-7,TRBD2,CASSHALAGVYEQYF
TRBV6-1,.,TRBJ2-7,.,CASSGLTTSSYEQYF
TRBV2,.,TRBJ1-4,.,CASSEAQAGVGELFF